This entry concerns a single T cell receptor beta chain. The data were obtained in a study of CD8+ T cells in alopecia areata. Germline loops: CDR1 SNHLY, CDR2 FYNNEI. This CDR3 is built from 14 residues. V shed 3 bases and J 7 bases; nucleotides not matched to a gene: 5. Extracted RNA was reverse transcribed, and the resulting cDNA served as sequencing template. Generated by immunoSEQ multiplex PCR, the TCRdb table keeps only in-frame clones and is missing some. The repertoire holds 80,000 to 100,000 clones, around 45% seen once, with 1% to 1.5% in the top ten. The chain has TRBV2 and TRBJ2-1, with 8 bases that match TRBD2. The receptor was isolated from a human donor with alopecia areata. The specimen sequenced was CD4+ T cells sorted from blood. CDR3 loop: CASSEERESNEQFF. The CDR3 DNA reads as TGTGCCAGCAGTGAGGAGCGGGAGTCGAATGAGCAGTTCTTC.